Given below is one T cell receptor (beta chain) in context. Other DNA sequences in the sample encode the same CDR3. The data are from a study of metastatic and nonmetastatic thyroid tumors. Turning to the study itself: The authors compared repertoires across blood and tumor or nodule tissue from malignant and benign thyroid patients.

V shed 0 bases and J shed 0 bases, with 18 bases lying between them. The CDR3 spans 19 residues. Germline assignment: CDR1 MGHDK and CDR2 SYGVNS. TCRdb reprocessed the PCR reads via MiXCR. The sample lists tens of thousands of clones, 9.5% to 15% occurring once. Every patient underwent thyroid surgery untreated. The clonotype was recovered from a female donor with papillary thyroid cancer or a benign thyroid nodule (not recorded which). Some clones in this sample may be carry-over from other donors' samples. What was sequenced was tumor tissue. The rearrangement joins TRBV25-1 to TRBJ1-3, with D possibly matching TRBD1 (6 bases). The CDR3 DNA follows: TGTGCCAGCAGTGAATATTTACCGACAGGTACAGACTCTGGAAACACCATATATTTT. It is translated as CASSEYLPTGTDSGNTIYF.